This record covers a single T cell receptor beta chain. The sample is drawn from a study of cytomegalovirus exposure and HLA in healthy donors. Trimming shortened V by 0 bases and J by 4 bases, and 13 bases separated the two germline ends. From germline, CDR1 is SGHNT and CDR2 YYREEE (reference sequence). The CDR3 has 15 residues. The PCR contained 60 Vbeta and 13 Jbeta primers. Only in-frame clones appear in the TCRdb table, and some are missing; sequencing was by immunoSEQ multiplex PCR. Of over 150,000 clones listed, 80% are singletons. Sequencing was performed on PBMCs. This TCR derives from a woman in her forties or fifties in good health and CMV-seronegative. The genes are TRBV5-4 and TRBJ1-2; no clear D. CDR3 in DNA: TGTGCCAGCAGCTTGGCACTAGGAGACCTCTATGGCTACACCTTC. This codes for CASSLALGDLYGYTF.